These 9 T cell receptor beta chains originate from one sample sequenced in a study of cytomegalovirus exposure and HLA in healthy donors. The PCR used 60 Vbeta and 13 Jbeta primers. Assay: immunoSEQ multiplex PCR; the TCRdb copy retains only in-frame clones and omits some. The sample has around 100,000 clones. Sequenced: PBMCs. These TCRs come from a man aged 35 to 55 in good health and CMV-seropositive.

In DNA, the CDR3 is TGTGCCAGCAGCTTGGGTGCAGGGTCGACCACTGAAGCTTTCTTT. Its protein product is CASSLGAGSTTEAFF. The rearrangement uses TRBV5-6 and TRBJ1-1; D perhaps matches TRBD1 (5 bases). With 0 bases removed from V and 4 bases from J, the gap between germline ends came to 13 bases. The germline V gene has CDR1 SGHDT and CDR2 YYEEEE. The CDR3 is 15 residues long.

The rearrangement joins TRBV5-5 to TRBJ1-1; 7 bases align to TRBD1. The CDR3 runs 16 residues. Trimming removed 2 bases from V and 2 bases from J; junction bases left unmatched: 9. Per germline, CDR1 SGHKS and CDR2 YYEKEE (reference sequence). The CDR3, as DNA: TGTGCCAGCAGCTTCGGGACAGCGCTGCTAAACACTGAAGCTTTCTTT. As protein: CASSFGTALLNTEAFF.

In nucleotides, the CDR3 is TGTGCCAGCAGTTACACGACGGGGGTCAATCAGCCCCAGCATTTT. Its protein product is CASSYTTGVNQPQHF. The chain links TRBV28 to TRBJ1-5; possible D gene TRBD1, 5 bases. Germline CDR1 is MDHEN and CDR2 is SYDVKM. The CDR3 contains 15 residues. Trimming stripped 4 bases from V and 3 bases from J, with 13 bases between.

The V call is TRBV7-9, the J call TRBJ2-2; TRBD2 matches 13 bases. Germline CDR1 is SEHNR and CDR2 is FQNEAQ (reference sequence). V trimming: 5 bases; J trimming: 3 bases; junction bases outside the gene matches: 6. The CDR3 totals 17 residues. CDR3 in DNA: TGTGCCAGCAGCCCCGGACTAGCGGGAGTGTACACCGGGGAGCTGTTTTTT. This encodes CASSPGLAGVYTGELFF.

The rearrangement links TRBV7-2 to TRBJ2-7; D perhaps matches TRBD2 (5 bases). The CDR3 is 14 residues long. V lost 5 bases, J lost 2 bases, and 13 bases lay in between. From germline, CDR1 is SGHTA and CDR2 FQGNSA. The CDR3, as DNA: TGTGCCAGCAGCCTCGGGAACTACGCCTACGAGCAGTACTTC. Amino acids: CASSLGNYAYEQYF.

This chain links TRBV27 with TRBJ2-7; D is possibly TRBD1 (5 bases). The germline CDR1 and CDR2 sequences are MNHEY and SMNVEV (reference sequence). V was trimmed by 7 bases and J by 4 bases, leaving 17 bases between them. This CDR3 has 14 amino acids. The CDR3 region has the DNA TGTGCCAGCAATCCTGCCCTAGGGGTGTACGAGCAGTACTTC. Amino acids: CASNPALGVYEQYF.

The chain employs TRBV11-2 and TRBJ1-1, with D unresolved. V was pared by 0 bases and J by 4 bases, with 3 bases between. The CDR3 contains 12 residues. Germline CDR1 SGHAT, CDR2 FQNNGV. The CDR3 loop is CASSLESTEAFF. The CDR3 region has the DNA TGTGCCAGCAGCTTAGAGAGCACTGAAGCTTTCTTT.

This chain uses TRBV27 with TRBJ2-3; D ambiguous. Germline lookup yields CDR1 MNHEY and CDR2 SMNVEV (reference sequence). CDR3 size: 15 residues. V lost 4 bases to trimming and J lost 0 bases, with 11 bases between them. CDR3 residues: CASSSLTESTDTQYF. The CDR3 DNA sequence: TGTGCCAGCAGTTCCCTAACCGAGAGCACAGATACGCAGTATTTT.

The rearrangement joins TRBV7-2 to TRBJ2-5; D gene uncertain. CDR3 length: 12 residues. Germline CDR1 SGHTA, CDR2 FQGNSA. Deletions cut 4 bases from V and 2 bases from J, with 5 bases between. CDR3 DNA: TGTGCCAGCAGCTCTTTACAAGAGACCCAGTACTTC. This gives the protein CASSSLQETQYF.